The present entry profiles one T cell receptor beta chain with its context. The antigen remains undetermined. The data belong to a study of T cells after yellow fever vaccination. General observations from the study: Once the booster was given, most primary-vaccination clones reappeared, at about 96% for CD4 and roughly 85% for CD8. A weaker but faster secondary response was observed, peaking on day 5 versus 15.

A 5'RACE template-switching step, the method used to make TCR cDNA, added a universal primer site and UMIs. TCRdb passed the 5' RACE reads through MiXCR, listing each CDR3 protein once. The sample lists approximately 300,000 distinct CDR3 sequences, around 7% occurring once. The sequence was collected from a man aged 18 to 35 who received the YFV17D yellow fever vaccine. Source: PBMCs, taken about 49 days after the first yellow fever vaccination.

The CDR3 is CASSVAPGANYGYTF. The DNA of the CDR3 is TGTGCCAGCAGCGTAGCTCCCGGGGCAAACTATGGCTACACCTTC. The chain uses TRBV9 and TRBJ1-2, with D possibly matching TRBD1 (5 bases). Looked up from germline, CDR1 is SGDLS and CDR2 is YYNGEE. This CDR3 has 15 amino acids. Trimming pared 0 bases from V and 2 bases from J, leaving 11 bases between.